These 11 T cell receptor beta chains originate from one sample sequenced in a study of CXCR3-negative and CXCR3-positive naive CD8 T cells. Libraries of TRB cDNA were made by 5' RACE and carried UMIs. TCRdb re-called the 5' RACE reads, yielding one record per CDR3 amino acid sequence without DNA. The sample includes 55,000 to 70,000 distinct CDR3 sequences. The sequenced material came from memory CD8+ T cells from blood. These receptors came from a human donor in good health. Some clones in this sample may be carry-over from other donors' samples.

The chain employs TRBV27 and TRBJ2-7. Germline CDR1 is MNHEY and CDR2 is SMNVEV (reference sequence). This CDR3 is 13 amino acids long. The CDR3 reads CASSLGGLYEQYF.

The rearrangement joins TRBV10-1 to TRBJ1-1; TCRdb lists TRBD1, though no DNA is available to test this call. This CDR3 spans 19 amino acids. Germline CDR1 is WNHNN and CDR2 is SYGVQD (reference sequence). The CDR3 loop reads CASRLPGQGPPLVNTEAFF.

The CDR3 loop is CASTQTSGSSYEQYF. This chain links TRBV12-3 or TRBV12-4 with TRBJ2-7; TCRdb picks TRBD2, but there is no DNA to check that call. The CDR3 has 15 amino acids.

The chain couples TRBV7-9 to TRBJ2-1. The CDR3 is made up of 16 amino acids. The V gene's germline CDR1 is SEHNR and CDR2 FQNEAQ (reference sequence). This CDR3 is CASSTGSGISYNEQFF.

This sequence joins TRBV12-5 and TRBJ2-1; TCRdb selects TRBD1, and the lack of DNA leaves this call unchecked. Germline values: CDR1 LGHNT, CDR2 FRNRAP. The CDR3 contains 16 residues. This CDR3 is CASGYLDEGQGNEQFF.

CDR3 sequence: CASSGMTEGYGNEQFF. This chain joins TRBV11-2 and TRBJ2-1; there is no DNA to check the TCRdb D call of TRBD2. Germline V gene data show CDR1 as SGHAT and CDR2 as FQNNGV. This CDR3 has 16 residues.

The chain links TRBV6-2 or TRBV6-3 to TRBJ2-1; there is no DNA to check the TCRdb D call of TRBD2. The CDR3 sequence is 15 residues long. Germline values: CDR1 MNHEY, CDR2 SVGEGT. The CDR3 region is CASSLGLASYNEQFF.

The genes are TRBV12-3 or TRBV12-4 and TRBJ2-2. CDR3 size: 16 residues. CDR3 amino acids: CASSLNPLSRSGELFF.

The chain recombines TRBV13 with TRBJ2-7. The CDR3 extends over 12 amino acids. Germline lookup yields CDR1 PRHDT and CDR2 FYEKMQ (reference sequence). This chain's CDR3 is CASSPNSYEQYF.

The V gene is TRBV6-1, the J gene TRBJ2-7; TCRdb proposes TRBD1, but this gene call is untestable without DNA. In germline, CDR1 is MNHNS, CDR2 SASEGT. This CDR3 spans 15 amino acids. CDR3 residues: CASSEAGTGGGEQYF.

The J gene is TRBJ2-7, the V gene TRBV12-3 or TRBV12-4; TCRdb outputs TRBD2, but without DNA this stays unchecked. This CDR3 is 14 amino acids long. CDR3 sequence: CASSWAGPAMEQYF.